The clone carrying this TCR beta chain occurred a few times. Its specificity is unknown. The V and J ends lost 4 bases and 0 bases respectively, with 3 bases between them. The CDR3 covers 11 residues. The germline gives CDR1 SQVTM, CDR2 ANQGSEA. For TCR beta, libraries came from quantitative 5'-RACE with molecular barcodes. TCRdb redid the calling of the 5' RACE reads with MiXCR, one entry per CDR3 protein. The sample yields around 440,000 distinct CDR3 sequences, 17% seen once. The sample originates from a study of CD8 T cells in ankylosing spondylitis. Study observations and caveats: Significant enrichment of disease-linked clones was reportedly seen in matched ankylosing spondylitis synovial fluid. Several highly homologous variants made up a TCR beta motif, and this motif appeared characteristic of ankylosing spondylitis blood.

The rearrangement joins TRBV29-1 to TRBJ1-1; D is uncertain. The sample was blood, either unsorted or a sorted T cell fraction (not recorded which). The sequence came from a male donor with ankylosing spondylitis. The CDR3 region has the DNA TGCAGCGTTGTACTGAACACTGAAGCTTTCTTT. This translates into CSVVLNTEAFF.